The sequence of this T cell receptor beta chain was determined in a study of regulatory T cells in long-lasting Graves disease (dated by TCRdb to the early 2020s). Regarding the complete study: Antithyroid drugs had been taken for less than 3 months by newly diagnosed Graves' disease patients. The study was conducted in China and was registered as a clinical trial. A total of roughly 35 samples underwent TCR sequencing, from about 13 patients with persistent Graves' disease and approximately 20 patients with newly diagnosed Graves' disease. This study used TCR sequencing and RNA sequencing of peripheral blood to compare persistent Graves' disease patients against newly diagnosed Graves' disease patients. Study-level results and caveats: TRBV28, TRBJ1-2 and TRBJ2-5 were preferentially used in persistent disease, while TRBV20-1 and TRBJ2-1 were favored in newly diagnosed disease. The study examined only peripheral blood because the primary lesion, thyroid tissue, could not be accessed. The small sample size was acknowledged by the authors as a limitation that may reduce accuracy. Compared with newly diagnosed patients, persistent Graves' disease patients had lower TCR Shannon entropy and fewer highly expanded clones, which suggests clonal expansion. A larger number of public clonotypes was shared among persistent patients (around 2,500) than among newly diagnosed patients (approximately 1,000). Sequencing and analysis were restricted to the TCR beta chain.

Library preparation employed multiplex PCR. TCRdb lists the instrument as Illumina HiSeq 4000. TCR beta libraries were built with iRepertoire HTBI primers and Arm-PCR amplification of CDR3 regions. Before sequencing, the PCR products went through gel purification. The study's processing was this. Across samples, fewer than 70 TRBV and 13 to 15 TRBJ segments were identified and used for gene usage analysis of CDR3 amino acid clonotypes. COPE and FqMerger were used to merge filtered high-quality paired reads into contigs. BLAST was used to align contigs to IMGT TRBV, TRBD and TRBJ reference genes, with CDR3 defined following IMGT. Any clonotype with a frequency above 0.1% was counted as a highly expanded clone. Repertoire diversity was measured by Shannon entropy, and V-J evenness by the Gini coefficient. A clonotype was considered public if more than one individual shared it. Starting from the raw public reads, TCRdb applied fastp trimming at Q25, assembled clones with MiXCR and retained in-frame beta chains. Rows matching on CDR3 protein sequence are summarized as one entry with the most common DNA and genes. These V and J calls are TCRdb output, not the study's own analysis. In all, the sample holds roughly 420,000 distinct CDR3 sequences, and around 13% of those were seen once. The ten largest account for approximately 15% of the sample.

This sample's time point label indicates: newly diagnosed GD, antithyroid drugs for less than 3 months. For both TCR sequencing and RNA sequencing, RNA was extracted from PBMCs using TRIzol. The diagnosis of Graves' disease followed American Thyroid Association guidelines. Patients were recruited from an endocrinology department in Xi'an, China. From each patient, around 8.3 milliliters of peripheral blood was collected into an EDTA anticoagulant tube. PBMCs were isolated by Ficoll Paque Plus density gradient separation without further T cell sorting. An Agilent 2100 Bioanalyzer and agarose gel were used to assess RNA quality, and a NanoDrop 2000 was used to measure RNA concentration. For CDR1 and CDR2, the germline V gene lists KGHSH and LQKENI. CDR3 length: 14 amino acids, cysteine to phenylalanine. Only the CDR3 DNA is retained, 42 bases long and in frame from the first base. V was cut back by 0 bases and J by 4 bases, leaving a gap of 10 bases between them.

This clonotype was seen repeatedly, ten times or more. Its antigen is currently not known. Per-base quality was not reported, and no clone a single base away is much larger than it. Another study also made use of these data, one on T cells in Graves' hyperthyroidism and ophthalmopathy. The second study also describes: Graves' hyperthyroidism was defined as stable when no progression to ophthalmopathy occurred over 18 months of follow-up. Hyperthyroidism patients were newly diagnosed, had a disease duration of under 2 months, and were aged 18 to 65 years. The study excluded patients with uncontrolled infections, other autoimmune diseases, pregnancy or lactation. Diagnoses relied on clinical symptoms, serum thyroxine and TRAb, thyroid ultrasound and orbital computed tomography. The first round of RT-PCR for the TCR CDR3 was performed with the HTBI primer set and the Qiagen OneStep RT-PCR kit. Blood samples also contained most of the expanded thyroid clonotypes (frequency above 0.001), which suggests that blood repertoires may reflect thyroid immune responses. In cross-validation, a model built on a 13 V-J signature told ophthalmopathy apart from stable hyperthyroidism with 85% to 90% sensitivity and approximately 84% specificity, and in testing the same model reached 80%/75%. During validation, the model predicted progression to ophthalmopathy a median of approximately six months ahead of onset, with approximately 71% sensitivity and 72% to 85% specificity. A discovery cohort of around 100 patients, about 44 with Graves' ophthalmopathy and approximately 57 with stable Graves' hyperthyroidism, was used to find distinguishing TCR V-J signatures. Prospective prediction of ophthalmopathy was tested in an independent validation cohort consisting of some 19 hyperthyroidism patients and some 16 patients who later progressed to ophthalmopathy. The 90 to 100 discovery patients were randomly split 7:3 into training and test sets. The study also compared thyroid tissue and blood T-cell repertoires from about 6 Graves' hyperthyroidism patients. After sampling, hyperthyroidism patients received methimazole starting at 30 mg daily, and ophthalmopathy patients received high-dose intravenous methylprednisolone. The libraries were constructed in a second round of multiplex PCR and then size-selected and purified. Sequencing of the libraries was done on an Illumina HiSeq2000 using paired-end 100 bp reads. Raw data were processed with SOAPnuke, discarding reads with adapters, uncalled bases, mean Phred below 15, or no exact constant-primer or identifier match. COPE v1.2.5 was used to merge high-quality paired reads, and clonotypes were defined as unique nucleotide sequences. MiTCR v1.1 was used to align the clonotypes against IMGT TRBV, TRBD and TRBJ reference segments. The analysis was restricted to V-J combinations with a frequency above 0.0001, which together covered 99% to 99.2% of the repertoires. A TCS score was defined as the ratio of F50 (clonal expansion) to E x V (chaos), with BLOSUM62-based TCRdist applied between CDR3 peptides within each V-J. Welch's t-statistics and random forest reduced 514 V-J features to some 14, which were used in a naive Bayes classifier (R e1071). No statistical method was used to set the sample size in advance, and investigators knew the group allocation. The paper reports TCR Vbeta CDR3 sequencing of roughly 140 peripheral blood samples: under 45 ophthalmopathy, under 80 hyperthyroidism and around 17 progressor patients.

This TCR was recovered from a woman aged 45-65 years with Graves disease. Donor details come from another sample of the same person, matched by shared clones. The starting material was peripheral blood mononuclear cells (PBMCs), obtained at new diagnosis, from a patient treated with antithyroid drugs. This chain joins TRBV18 to TRBJ2-7, and possibly TRBD2, on 5 matching bases. CDR3 sequence: CASSPPGAGYEQYF. The bases are TGTGCCAGCTCACCACCGGGCGCGGGTTACGAGCAGTACTTC.